The entry below describes one TCR beta chain. Its specificity is unknown. This entry is derived from a study of shared clonotypes between healthy human individuals. Overall study: Per-donor plates numbered three CD4 naive, three CD4 memory, two CD8 naive and one CD8 memory.

Clones were sequenced by immunoSEQ multiplex PCR, and TCRdb holds only the in-frame ones, with some missing. The sample holds 2 million or so clones, over 85% seen once. Findings and limits, study-wide: Blood alone was sampled, and tissue repertoires likely differ.

Naive CD8 populations comprised CD45RO-negative cells positively selected for CCR7, excluding terminally differentiated effector memory CD45RA+ cells. The donors were all Caucasian adults (living in Nashville, Tennessee). The CDR3 covers 14 residues. The ends lost 4 bases at V and 5 bases at J; junction bases unmatched: 7. CDR1 is SGHDT and CDR2 is YYEEEE in the germline V gene. The chain couples TRBV5-6 to TRBJ2-3, with TRBD1 matching 7 bases. The clonotype originates from a man aged 18 to 35 in good health. The sample was naive CD8+ T cells sorted from blood. CDR3 nucleotides: TGTGCCAGCAGCCGGCAGGGGGATCAAGATACGCAGTATTTT. This encodes CASSRQGDQDTQYF.